This TCR beta chain stems from a study of identical twins. A universal primer site was created by template switching, with the cDNA bearing unique molecular identifiers. One entry per CDR3 protein results from TCRdb running MiXCR on the 5' RACE reads. The sample lists roughly 1.6 million distinct CDR3 sequences; roughly a third were seen once. In its sample, this clonotype was seen once. Sequencing was performed on cord blood. The receptor was isolated from a newborn girl in good health.

The DNA of the CDR3 is TGTGCCAGCAACAAGGACAGGAGCCATCAGCCCCAGCATTTT. As protein: CASNKDRSHQPQHF. The V gene is TRBV2, the J gene TRBJ1-5; TRBD1 aligns across 7 bases. There are 14 residues in the CDR3. Germline-derived CDR1 and CDR2 are SNHLY and FYNNEI. V lost 7 bases, J lost 5 bases, and 8 bases stayed unmatched. The complete variable domain, with remaining parts taken from reference TRBV2 and TRBJ1-5, reads EPEVTQTPSHQVTQMGQEVILRCVPISNHLYFYWYRQILGQKVEFLVSFYNNEISEKSEIFDDQFSVERPDGSNFTLKIRSTKLEDSAMYFCASNKDRSHQPQHFGDGTRLSIL.